This T cell receptor (beta chain) is drawn from a study of cytomegalovirus exposure and HLA in healthy donors. Study background: Genetic ancestry analysis placed approximately 79% of the approximately 390 donors that were genotyped in the Caucasian-associated cluster.

CDR3 length: 11 amino acids. Trimming removed 7 bases from V and 6 bases from J; junction bases left unmatched: 3. Germline loops: CDR1 SNHLY, CDR2 FYNNEI. Primers included in the PCR were 60 Vbeta and 13 Jbeta primers. Clones were read by immunoSEQ multiplex PCR, and TCRdb kept only the in-frame ones, dropping some. The sample includes tens of thousands of clones, less than 70% seen only once; the top ten take 10% to 15%. Healthy people donating bone marrow made up the donors. Sequencing input: PBMCs. The rearrangement joins TRBV2 to TRBJ2-7; 7 bases are a match to TRBD1. The clonotype originates from a human donor in good health. The CDR3 spells CASTGQVEQYF. As DNA, the CDR3 is TGTGCCAGCACCGGACAGGTCGAGCAGTACTTC.